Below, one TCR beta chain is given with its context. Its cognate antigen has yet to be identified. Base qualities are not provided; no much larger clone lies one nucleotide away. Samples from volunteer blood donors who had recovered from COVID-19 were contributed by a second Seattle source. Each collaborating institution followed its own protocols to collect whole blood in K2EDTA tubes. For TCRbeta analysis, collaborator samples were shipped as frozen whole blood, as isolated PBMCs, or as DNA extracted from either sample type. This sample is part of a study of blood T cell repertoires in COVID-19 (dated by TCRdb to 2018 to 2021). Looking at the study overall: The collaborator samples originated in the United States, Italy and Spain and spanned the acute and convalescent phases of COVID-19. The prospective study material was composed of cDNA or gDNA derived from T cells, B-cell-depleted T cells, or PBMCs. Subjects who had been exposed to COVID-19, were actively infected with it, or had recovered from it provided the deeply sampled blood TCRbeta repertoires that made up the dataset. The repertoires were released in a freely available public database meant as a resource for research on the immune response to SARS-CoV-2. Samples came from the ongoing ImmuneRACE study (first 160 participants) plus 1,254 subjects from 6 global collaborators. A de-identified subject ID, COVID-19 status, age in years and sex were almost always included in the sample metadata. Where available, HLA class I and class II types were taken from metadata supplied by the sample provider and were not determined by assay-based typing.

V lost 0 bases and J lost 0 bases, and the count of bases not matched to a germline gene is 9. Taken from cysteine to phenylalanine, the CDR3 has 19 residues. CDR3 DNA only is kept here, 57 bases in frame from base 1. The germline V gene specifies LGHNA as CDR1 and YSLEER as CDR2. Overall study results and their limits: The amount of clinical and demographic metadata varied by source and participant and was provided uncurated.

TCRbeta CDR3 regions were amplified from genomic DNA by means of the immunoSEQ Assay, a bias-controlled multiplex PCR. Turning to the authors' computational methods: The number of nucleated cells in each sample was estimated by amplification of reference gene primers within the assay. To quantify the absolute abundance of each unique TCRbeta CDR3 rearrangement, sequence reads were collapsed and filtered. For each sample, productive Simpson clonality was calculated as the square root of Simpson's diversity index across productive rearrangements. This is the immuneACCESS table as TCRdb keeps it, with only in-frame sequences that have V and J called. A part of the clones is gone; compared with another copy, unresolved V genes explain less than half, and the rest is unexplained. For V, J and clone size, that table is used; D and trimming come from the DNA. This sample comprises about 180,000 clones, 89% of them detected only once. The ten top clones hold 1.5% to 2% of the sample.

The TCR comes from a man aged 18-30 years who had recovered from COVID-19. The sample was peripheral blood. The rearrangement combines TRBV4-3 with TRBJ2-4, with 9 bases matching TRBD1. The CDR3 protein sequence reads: CASSQDPGTGNLAKNIQYF. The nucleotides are TGCGCCAGCAGCCAAGATCCGGGGACAGGGAATTTAGCCAAAAACATTCAGTACTTC.